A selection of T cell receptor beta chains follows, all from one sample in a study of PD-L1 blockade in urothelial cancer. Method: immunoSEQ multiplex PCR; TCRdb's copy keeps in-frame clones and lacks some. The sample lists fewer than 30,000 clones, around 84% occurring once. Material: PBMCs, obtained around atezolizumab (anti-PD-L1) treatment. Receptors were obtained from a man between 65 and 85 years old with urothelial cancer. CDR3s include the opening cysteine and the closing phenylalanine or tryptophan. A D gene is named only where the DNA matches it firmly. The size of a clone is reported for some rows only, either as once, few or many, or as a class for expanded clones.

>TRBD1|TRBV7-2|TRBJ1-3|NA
TGTGCCAGCAGCCAACAGGGGCGAAACACCATATATTTT
CASSQQGRNTIYF
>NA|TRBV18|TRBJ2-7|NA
TGTGCCAGCTCAGCTAGCTCCTACGAGCAGTACTTC
CASSASSYEQYF
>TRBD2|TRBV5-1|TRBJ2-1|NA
TGCGCCAGCAGCTTGGCCGGTGGGGGGGGGTCCTACAATGAGCAGTTCTTC
CASSLAGGGGSYNEQFF
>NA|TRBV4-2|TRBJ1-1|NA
TGTGCCAGCAGCCTCTCCGGGGGTGGCACTGAAGCTTTCTTT
CASSLSGGGTEAFF
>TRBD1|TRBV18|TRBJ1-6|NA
TGTGCCAGCTCAACTTCCGGGACAGGGGCTGGAAATTCACCCCTCCACTTT
CASSTSGTGAGNSPLHF
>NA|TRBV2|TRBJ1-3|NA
TGTGCCAGCAGTATCACACAACAGGGCTCTGGAAACACCATATATTTT
CASSITQQGSGNTIYF
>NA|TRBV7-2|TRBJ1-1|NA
TGTGCCAGCAGCTTACAGGGGATAGTAGCTTTCTTT
CASSLQGIVAFF
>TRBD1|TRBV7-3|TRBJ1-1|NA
TGTGCCAGCAGCCGACAGGGAGGATCCACTGAAGCTTTCTTT
CASSRQGGSTEAFF
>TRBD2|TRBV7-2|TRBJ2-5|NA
TGTGCCAGCAGCTTAGAGCGGGGAATACAAGAGACCCAGTACTTC
CASSLERGIQETQYF
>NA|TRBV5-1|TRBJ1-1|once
TGCGCCAGCAGCTTGTTCGGGTCCGAAGCTTTCTTT
CASSLFGSEAFF
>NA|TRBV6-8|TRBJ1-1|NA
TGTGCCAGCAGTTACCTAGGACAGAGTGAAGCTTTCTTT
CASSYLGQSEAFF
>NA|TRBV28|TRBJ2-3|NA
TGTGCCAGCAACCGGGGGGGACAGGGCGCAGATACGCAGTATTTT
CASNRGGQGADTQYF
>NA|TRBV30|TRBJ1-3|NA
TGTGCCTGGAGTGACTATATACTCTCTGGAAACACCATATATTTT
CAWSDYILSGNTIYF
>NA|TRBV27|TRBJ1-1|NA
TGTGCCAGCACCCCCTCGTTTGGGAGGAGGTGGGCTGAAGCTTTCTTT
CASTPSFGRRWAEAFF
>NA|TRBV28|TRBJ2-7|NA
TGTGCCAGCAGAGCAGACAGAGAGCAGTACTTC
CASRADREQYF
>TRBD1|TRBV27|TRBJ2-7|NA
TGTGCCAGCAGTACGAAGGACAGGGGGCGCCGTTTGAGGTCCTACGAGCAGTACTTC
CASSTKDRGRRLRSYEQYF
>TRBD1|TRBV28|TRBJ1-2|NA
TGTGCCAGCAGCAAGACAGGGCTTCGTTATGGCTACACCTTC
CASSKTGLRYGYTF
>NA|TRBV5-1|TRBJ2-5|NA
TGCGCCAGCAGCGCCGCTAGCACCCCCGGAGAGACCCAGTACTTC
CASSAASTPGETQYF
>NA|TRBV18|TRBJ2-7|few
TGTGCCAGCTCCCCGGGGTCCTCGGGGGAGCAGTACTTC
CASSPGSSGEQYF
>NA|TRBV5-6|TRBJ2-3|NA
TGTGCCAGCAGCTTTCGGGGAACAGATACGCAGTATTTT
CASSFRGTDTQYF
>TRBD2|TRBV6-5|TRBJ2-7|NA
TGTGCCAGCAGTCGGGGGGACTTTTACGAGCAGTACTTC
CASSRGDFYEQYF
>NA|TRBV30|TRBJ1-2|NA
TGTGCCTGGAGGCCGGGGGTGCTATCCGGTGGCTACACCTTC
CAWRPGVLSGGYTF
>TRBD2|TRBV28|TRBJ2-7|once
TGTGCCAGCAGTGCCTCCGGGACTAGCTTCTACGAGCAGTACTTC
CASSASGTSFYEQYF
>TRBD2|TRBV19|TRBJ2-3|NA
TGTGCCAGTACCGCGCGGGGGGGCCGGGATACGCAGTATTTT
CASTARGGRDTQYF
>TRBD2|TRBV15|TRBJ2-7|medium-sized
TGTGCCACCAGCAGGGGTATAGGGACTAGCGCCTCCTACGAGCAGTACTTC
CATSRGIGTSASYEQYF
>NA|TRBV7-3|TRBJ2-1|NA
TGTGCCAGCAGCTTGAGGTCCCCCCCCACTCCTGAGCAGTTCTTC
CASSLRSPPTPEQFF
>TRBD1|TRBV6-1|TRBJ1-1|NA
TGTGCCAGCAGTGGGGACAGCCTGGGGGCTGAAGCTTTCTTT
CASSGDSLGAEAFF
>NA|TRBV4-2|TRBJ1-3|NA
TGTGCCAGCAGCCAAGAAGCCGTGACAGGCAGTGGAAACACCATATATTTT
CASSQEAVTGSGNTIYF
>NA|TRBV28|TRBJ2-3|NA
TGTGCCAGCAGAACCGGGATTAGCACAGATACGCAGTATTTT
CASRTGISTDTQYF
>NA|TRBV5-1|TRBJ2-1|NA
TGCGCCAGCAGCTTGAGTAGGGGGAACTACAATGAGCAGTTCTTC
CASSLSRGNYNEQFF
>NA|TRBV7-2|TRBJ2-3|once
TGTGCCAGCAGCTTCGGCGGAACCAGCACAGATACGCAGTATTTT
CASSFGGTSTDTQYF
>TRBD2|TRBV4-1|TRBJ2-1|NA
TGCGCCAGCACCCAAAGTACGGCGGGGGTATACAATGAGCAGTTCTTC
CASTQSTAGVYNEQFF
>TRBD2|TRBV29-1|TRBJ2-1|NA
TGCAGCGTCCGGGTGACTAGCGGGAGAGGAGGGGGCTTCAATGAGCAGTTCTTC
CSVRVTSGRGGGFNEQFF
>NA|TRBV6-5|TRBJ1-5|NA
TGTGCCAGCAGTAGGGGATCGGGCAATCAGCCCCAGCATTTT
CASSRGSGNQPQHF
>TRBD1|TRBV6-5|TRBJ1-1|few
TGTGCCAGCAGTATTTCCGGGACAGTGGGCGCTGAAGCTTTCTTT
CASSISGTVGAEAFF
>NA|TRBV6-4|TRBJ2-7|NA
TGTGCCAGCAGTGACCGGACTGTCTACGAGCAGTACTTC
CASSDRTVYEQYF
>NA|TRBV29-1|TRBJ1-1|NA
TGCAGCGTCGAAAGGGGAATGAACACTGAAGCTTTCTTT
CSVERGMNTEAFF
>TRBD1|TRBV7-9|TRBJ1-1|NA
TGTGCCAGCAGCTGGGAAACAGGGGGTGCTGAAGCTTTCTTT
CASSWETGGAEAFF
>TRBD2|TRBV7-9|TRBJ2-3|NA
TGTGCCAGCAGCTTCGCGGGAGAAGGTGATACGCAGTATTTT
CASSFAGEGDTQYF
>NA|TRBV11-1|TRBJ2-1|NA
TGTGCCAGCAGCTACGACAGGAGCTCCTACAATGAGCAGTTCTTC
CASSYDRSSYNEQFF
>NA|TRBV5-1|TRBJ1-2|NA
TGCGCCAGCAGCTTGGAGAGCGGGCAGGCCAACTATGGCTACACCTTC
CASSLESGQANYGYTF
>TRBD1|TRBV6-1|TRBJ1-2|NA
TGTGCCAGCAGTGAAGCCTACGGGGACAGGGCGAACTATGGCTACACCTTC
CASSEAYGDRANYGYTF
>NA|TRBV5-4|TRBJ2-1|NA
TGTGCCAGCAGCTCGATCCGGACAGCTATCAATGAGCAGTTCTTC
CASSSIRTAINEQFF
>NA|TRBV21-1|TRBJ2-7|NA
TGTGCCAGCAGCCCCGGGAGGAGCTCCTACGAGCAGTACTTC
CASSPGRSSYEQYF
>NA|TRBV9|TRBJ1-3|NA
TGTGCCAGCGGCGGACTTCAGGGGGGAAACACCATATATTTT
CASGGLQGGNTIYF
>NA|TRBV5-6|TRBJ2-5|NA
TGTGCCAGCAGCTTGGGGGGTAGGGAGGAAGAGACCCAGTACTTC
CASSLGGREEETQYF
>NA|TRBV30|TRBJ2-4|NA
TGTGCCTGGACGCCCGGGACTTCTAACATTCAGTACTTC
CAWTPGTSNIQYF
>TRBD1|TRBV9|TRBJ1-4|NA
TGTGCCAGCAGCGTAGCACAGGGGGGCGGAAAACTGTTTTTT
CASSVAQGGGKLFF
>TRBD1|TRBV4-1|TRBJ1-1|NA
TGCGCCAGCAGTCCCTTTGGGGGGACAGGGAACACTGAAGCTTTCTTT
CASSPFGGTGNTEAFF
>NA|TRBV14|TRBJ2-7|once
TGTGCCAGCAGCCCTTTGACAGGAACCCTCTCCTACGAGCAGTACTTC
CASSPLTGTLSYEQYF
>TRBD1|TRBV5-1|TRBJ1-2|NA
TGCGCCAGCAGCCGGGACAGCGCATCCTATGGCTACACCTTC
CASSRDSASYGYTF
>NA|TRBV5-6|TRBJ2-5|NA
TGTGCCAGCAGCTTGGGAGGGACCCAGTACTTC
CASSLGGTQYF
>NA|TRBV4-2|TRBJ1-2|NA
TGTGCCAGCAGCCAAGATCAATCAGGCAACTATGGCTACACCTTC
CASSQDQSGNYGYTF
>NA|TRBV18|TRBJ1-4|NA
TGTGCCAGCGCACCTTTATTCCTCCTATCCACCGCAACTAATGAAAAACTGTTTTTT
CASAPLFLLSTATNEKLFF
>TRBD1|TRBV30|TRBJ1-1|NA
TGTGCGGGACAGAACATGAACACTGAAGCTTTCTTT
CAGQNMNTEAFF